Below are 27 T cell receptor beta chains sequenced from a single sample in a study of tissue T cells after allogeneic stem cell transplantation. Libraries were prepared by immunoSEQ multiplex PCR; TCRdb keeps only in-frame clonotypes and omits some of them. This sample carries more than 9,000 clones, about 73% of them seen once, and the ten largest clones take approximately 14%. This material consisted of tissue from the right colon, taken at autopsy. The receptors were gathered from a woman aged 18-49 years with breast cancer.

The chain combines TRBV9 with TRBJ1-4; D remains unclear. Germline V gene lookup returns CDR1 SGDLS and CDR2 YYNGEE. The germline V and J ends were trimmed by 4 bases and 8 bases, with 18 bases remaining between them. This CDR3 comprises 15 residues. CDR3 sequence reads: CASSPFPGLEEKLFF. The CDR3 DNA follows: TGTGCCAGCAGCCCCTTCCCCGGGTTGGAGGAAAAACTGTTTTTT.

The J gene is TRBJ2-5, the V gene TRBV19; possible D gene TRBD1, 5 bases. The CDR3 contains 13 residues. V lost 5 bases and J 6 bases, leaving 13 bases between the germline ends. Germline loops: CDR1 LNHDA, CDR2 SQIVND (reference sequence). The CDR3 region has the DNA TGTGCCAGTAGTCAAGTCCAGGGAAAGACCCAGTACTTC. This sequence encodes CASSQVQGKTQYF.

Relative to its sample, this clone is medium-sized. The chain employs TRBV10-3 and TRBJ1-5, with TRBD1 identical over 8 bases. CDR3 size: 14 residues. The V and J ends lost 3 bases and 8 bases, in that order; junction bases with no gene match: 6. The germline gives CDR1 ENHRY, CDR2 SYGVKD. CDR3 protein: CAISDTGGLEPQHF. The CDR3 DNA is TGTGCCATCAGTGATACAGGGGGTTTGGAGCCCCAGCATTTT.

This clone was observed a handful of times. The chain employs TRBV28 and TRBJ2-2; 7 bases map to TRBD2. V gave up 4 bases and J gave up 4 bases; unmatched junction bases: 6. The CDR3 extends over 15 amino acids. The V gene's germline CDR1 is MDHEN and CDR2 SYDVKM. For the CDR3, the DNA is TGTGCCAGCAGTTCGCTAGCGGAGCGCACCGGGGAGCTGTTTTTT. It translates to CASSSLAERTGELFF.

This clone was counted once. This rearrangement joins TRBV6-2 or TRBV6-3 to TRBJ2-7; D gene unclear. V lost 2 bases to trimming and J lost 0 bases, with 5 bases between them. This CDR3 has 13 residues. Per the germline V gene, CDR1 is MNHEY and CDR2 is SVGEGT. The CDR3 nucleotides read TGTGCCAGCAGTTACGTGGGCTCCTACGAGCAGTACTTC. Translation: CASSYVGSYEQYF.

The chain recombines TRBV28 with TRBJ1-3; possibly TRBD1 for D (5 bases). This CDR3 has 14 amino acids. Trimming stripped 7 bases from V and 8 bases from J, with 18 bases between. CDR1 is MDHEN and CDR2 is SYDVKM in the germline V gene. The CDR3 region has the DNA TGTGCCAGCAAAGATGGAAGGGGCGCGGACACCATATATTTT. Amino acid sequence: CASKDGRGADTIYF.

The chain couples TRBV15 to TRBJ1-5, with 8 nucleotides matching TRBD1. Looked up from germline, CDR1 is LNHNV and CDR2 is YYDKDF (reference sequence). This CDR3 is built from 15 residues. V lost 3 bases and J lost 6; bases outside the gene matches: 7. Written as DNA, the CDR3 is TGTGCCACCAGCAGGGGCGACAGGGGAAGTCAGCCCCAGCATTTT. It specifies CATSRGDRGSQPQHF.

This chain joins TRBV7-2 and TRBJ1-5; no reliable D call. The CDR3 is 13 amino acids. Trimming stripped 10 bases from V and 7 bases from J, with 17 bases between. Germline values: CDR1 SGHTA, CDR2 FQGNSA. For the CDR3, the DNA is TGTGCCATCGAGAAGGAGTTTGGGCAGCCCCAGCATTTT. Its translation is CAIEKEFGQPQHF. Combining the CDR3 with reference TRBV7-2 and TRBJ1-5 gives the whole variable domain GAGVSQSPSNKVTEKGKDVELRCDPISGHTALYWYRQSLGQGLEFLIYFQGNSAPDKSGLPSDRFSAERTGGSVSTLTIQRTQQEDSAVYLCAIEKEFGQPQHFGDGTRLSIL.

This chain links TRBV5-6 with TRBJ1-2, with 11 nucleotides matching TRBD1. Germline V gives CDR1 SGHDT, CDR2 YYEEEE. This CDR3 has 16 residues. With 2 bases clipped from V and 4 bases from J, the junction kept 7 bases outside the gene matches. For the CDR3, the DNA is TGTGCCAGCAGCTTTGGGGACAGGGGGACGCTCTATGGCTACACCTTC. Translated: CASSFGDRGTLYGYTF.

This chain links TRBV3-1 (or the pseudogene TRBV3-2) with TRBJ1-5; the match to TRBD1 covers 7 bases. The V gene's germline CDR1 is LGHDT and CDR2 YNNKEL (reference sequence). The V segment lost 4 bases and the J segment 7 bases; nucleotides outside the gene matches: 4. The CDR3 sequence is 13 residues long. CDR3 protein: CASSPDRDQPQHF. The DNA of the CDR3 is TGTGCCAGCAGCCCTGACAGGGACCAGCCCCAGCATTTT.

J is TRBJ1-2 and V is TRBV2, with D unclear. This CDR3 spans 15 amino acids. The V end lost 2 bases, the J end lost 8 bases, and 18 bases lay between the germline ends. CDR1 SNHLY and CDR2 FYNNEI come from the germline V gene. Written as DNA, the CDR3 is TGTGCCAGCAGTGAAACCCTGGCTGTTATAGGCGGCTACACCTTC. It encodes CASSETLAVIGGYTF.

As DNA, the CDR3 is TGTGCCAGCAGCTTGGGACCCAGGGGGCAGGGCTACACCTTC. Translation: CASSLGPRGQGYTF. The chain links TRBV5-6 to TRBJ1-2; 8 bases fit TRBD1. Germline lookup yields CDR1 SGHDT and CDR2 YYEEEE. CDR3 length equals 14 residues. The trim removed 0 bases at V and 8 bases at J, leaving 6 bases unmatched. Full variable domain (missing parts from reference TRBV5-6 and TRBJ1-2): DAGVTQSPTHLIKTRGQQVTLRCSPKSGHDTVSWYQQALGQGPQFIFQYYEEEERQRGNFPDRFSGHQFPNYSSELNVNALLLGDSALYLCASSLGPRGQGYTFGSGTRLTVV.

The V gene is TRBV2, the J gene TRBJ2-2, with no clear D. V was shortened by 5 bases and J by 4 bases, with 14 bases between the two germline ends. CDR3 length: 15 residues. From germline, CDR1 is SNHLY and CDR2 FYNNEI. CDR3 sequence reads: CASSPGSQATGELFF. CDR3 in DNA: TGTGCCAGCAGTCCCGGGTCTCAGGCCACCGGGGAGCTGTTTTTT.

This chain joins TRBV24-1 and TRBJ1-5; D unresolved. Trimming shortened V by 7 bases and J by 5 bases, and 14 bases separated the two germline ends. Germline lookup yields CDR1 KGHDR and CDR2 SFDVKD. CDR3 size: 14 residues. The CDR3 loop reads CATSPSGWDQPQHF. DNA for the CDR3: TGTGCCACCAGCCCCTCCGGCTGGGATCAGCCCCAGCATTTT.

CDR3 region: CASSKSGNGVSPLHF. Here the CDR3 DNA reads TGTGCCAGCAGCAAATCAGGTAACGGGGTTTCACCCCTCCACTTT. This chain links TRBV21-1 with TRBJ1-6. TRBV21-1 is a recognized pseudogene. CDR3 length equals 15 residues.

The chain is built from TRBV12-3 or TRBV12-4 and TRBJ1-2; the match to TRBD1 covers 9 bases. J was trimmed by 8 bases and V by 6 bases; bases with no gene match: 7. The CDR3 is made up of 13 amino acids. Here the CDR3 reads CASRSTGGAGYTF. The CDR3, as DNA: TGTGCCAGCAGGTCCACAGGGGGCGCGGGCTACACCTTC.

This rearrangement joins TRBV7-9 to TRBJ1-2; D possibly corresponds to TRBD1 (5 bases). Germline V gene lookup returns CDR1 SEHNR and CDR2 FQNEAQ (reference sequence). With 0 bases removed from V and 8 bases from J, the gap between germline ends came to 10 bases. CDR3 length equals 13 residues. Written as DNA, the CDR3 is TGTGCCAGCAGCTTAGCGCTAGGGGAAGGCTACACCTTC. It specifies CASSLALGEGYTF.

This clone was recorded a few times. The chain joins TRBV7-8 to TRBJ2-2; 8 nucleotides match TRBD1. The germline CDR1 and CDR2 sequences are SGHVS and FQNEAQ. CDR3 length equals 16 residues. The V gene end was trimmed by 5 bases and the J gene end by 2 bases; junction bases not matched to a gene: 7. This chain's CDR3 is CASSARDRINTGELFF. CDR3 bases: TGTGCCAGCAGCGCCCGGGACAGGATCAACACCGGGGAGCTGTTTTTT. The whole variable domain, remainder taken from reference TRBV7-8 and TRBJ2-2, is GAGVSQSPRYKVAKRGQDVALRCDPISGHVSLFWYQQALGQGPEFLTYFQNEAQLDKSGLPSDRFFAERPEGSVSTLKIQRTQQEDSAVYLCASSARDRINTGELFFGEGSRLTVL.

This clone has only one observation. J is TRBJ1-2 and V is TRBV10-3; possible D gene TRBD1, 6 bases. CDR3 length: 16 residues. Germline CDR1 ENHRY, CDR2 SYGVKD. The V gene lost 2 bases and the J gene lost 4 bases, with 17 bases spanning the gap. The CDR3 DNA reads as TGTGCCATCAGTGAGGCCTCGGACAGAAAGCTCTATGGCTACACCTTC. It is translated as CAISEASDRKLYGYTF.

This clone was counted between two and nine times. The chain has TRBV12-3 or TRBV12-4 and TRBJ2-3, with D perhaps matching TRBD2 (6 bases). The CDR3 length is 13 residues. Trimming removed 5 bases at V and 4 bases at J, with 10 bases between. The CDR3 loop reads CASSGTGADTQYF. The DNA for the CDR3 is TGTGCCAGCAGTGGGACTGGTGCAGATACGCAGTATTTT.

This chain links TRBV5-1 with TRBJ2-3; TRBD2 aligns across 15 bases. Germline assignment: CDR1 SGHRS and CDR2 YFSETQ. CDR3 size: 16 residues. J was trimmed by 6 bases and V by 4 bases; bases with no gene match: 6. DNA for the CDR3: TGCGCCAGCAGCACGGTTGGGACTAGCGGGAGGGATACGCAGTATTTT. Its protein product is CASSTVGTSGRDTQYF.

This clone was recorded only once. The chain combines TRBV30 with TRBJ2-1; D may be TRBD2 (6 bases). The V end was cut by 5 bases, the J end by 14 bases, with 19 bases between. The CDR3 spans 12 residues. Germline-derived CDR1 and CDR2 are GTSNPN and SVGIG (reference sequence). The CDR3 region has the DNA TGTGCCTGGGGGCTTGAGGGCGGGATAAAGTTCTTC. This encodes CAWGLEGGIKFF.

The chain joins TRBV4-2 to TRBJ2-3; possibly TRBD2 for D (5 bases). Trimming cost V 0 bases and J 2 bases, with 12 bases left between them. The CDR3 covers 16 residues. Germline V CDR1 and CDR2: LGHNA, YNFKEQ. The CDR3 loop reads CASSQDFGENTDTQYF. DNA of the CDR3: TGTGCCAGCAGCCAAGATTTCGGGGAAAACACAGATACGCAGTATTTT.

The CDR3 is CSVSLTGEKLFF. CDR3 DNA sequence: TGCAGCGTATCCCTGACTGGAGAAAAACTGTTTTTT. This chain joins TRBV29-1 and TRBJ1-4; D not resolved. Germline V gene lookup returns CDR1 SQVTM and CDR2 ANQGSEA. V was pared by 6 bases and J by 8 bases, with 13 bases between. The CDR3 runs 12 residues. Looking up the rest from reference TRBV29-1 and TRBJ1-4 gives the full variable domain: SAVISQKPSRDICQRGTSLTIQCQVDSQVTMMFWYRQQPGQSLTLIATANQGSEATYESGFVIDKFPISRPNLTFSTLTVSNMSPEDSSIYLCSVSLTGEKLFFGSGTQLSVL.

The CDR3 loop is CASSQGTGNSPLHF. As DNA, the CDR3 is TGTGCCAGCAGCCAGGGGACAGGGAATTCACCCCTCCACTTT. The V call is TRBV3-1 (or the pseudogene TRBV3-2), the J call TRBJ1-6, with TRBD1 identical over 9 bases. Germline V gene lookup returns CDR1 LGHDT and CDR2 YNNKEL (reference sequence). The J segment lost 7 bases and the V segment lost 3 bases, leaving 1 base of the junction unmatched. This CDR3 has 14 amino acids.

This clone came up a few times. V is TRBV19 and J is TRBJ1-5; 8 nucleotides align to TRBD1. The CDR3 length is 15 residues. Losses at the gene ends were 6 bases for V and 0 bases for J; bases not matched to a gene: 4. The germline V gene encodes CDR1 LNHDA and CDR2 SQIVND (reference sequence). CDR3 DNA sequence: TGTGCCAGTAGGGGACAGGTCTATAGCAATCAGCCCCAGCATTTT. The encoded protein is CASRGQVYSNQPQHF.

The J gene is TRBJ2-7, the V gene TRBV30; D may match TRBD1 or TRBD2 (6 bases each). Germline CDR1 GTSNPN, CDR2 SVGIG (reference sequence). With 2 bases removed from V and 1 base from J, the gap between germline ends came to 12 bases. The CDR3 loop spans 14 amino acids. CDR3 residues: CAWSPKGGSYEQYF. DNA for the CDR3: TGTGCCTGGAGTCCAAAGGGGGGTTCCTACGAGCAGTACTTC.